This is a list of T cell receptor beta chains from one sample in a study of shared clonotypes between healthy human individuals. TCRdb's copy holds only in-frame clones and misses some; the assay was immunoSEQ multiplex PCR. The data contain more than 2 million clones, around 93% of them singletons. The specimen was naive CD8+ T cells from PBMCs. The origin of the receptors is a man between 18 and 29 years old in good health. Some clones in this sample may be carry-over from other donors' samples. Both conserved end residues are part of each CDR3. Fields, in order: CDR3 protein, V gene.

CDR3 protein: CASSPKVEAFF
V gene: TRBV7-8

CDR3 protein: CASSANPTRSSYEQYF
V gene: TRBV9

CDR3 protein: CASSQDPAFAKNIQYF
V gene: TRBV4-3

CDR3 protein: CASSNHYEQYF
V gene: TRBV7-8

CDR3 protein: CASSLGDRSSYEQYF
V gene: TRBV19

CDR3 protein: CASSPKNPDEQFF
V gene: TRBV5-4

CDR3 protein: CASSPGGYEQYF
V gene: TRBV10-1

CDR3 protein: CASSVGRAFTEAFF
V gene: TRBV9

CDR3 protein: CASSLSRGSYEQYF
V gene: TRBV27

CDR3 protein: CASSSTGTGSTEAFF
V gene: TRBV5-1

CDR3 protein: CASSLSGTGNNEQFF
V gene: TRBV28

CDR3 protein: CASSQDPGTVWGYGYTF
V gene: TRBV4-1

CDR3 protein: CASSLLSSGGPYNEQFF
V gene: TRBV27

CDR3 protein: CASSSSAGLYEQYF
V gene: TRBV6-6

CDR3 protein: CASSNSGGEGAYEQYF
V gene: TRBV7-9

CDR3 protein: CSVEDRARDYEQYF
V gene: TRBV29-1

CDR3 protein: CASSPVGLAGVSEQYF
V gene: TRBV7-7

CDR3 protein: CASSLGDRNTEAFF
V gene: TRBV5-5

CDR3 protein: CASRGWENQPQHF
V gene: TRBV19

CDR3 protein: CASSWLGGNQPQHF
V gene: TRBV27

CDR3 protein: CSVVLGTEYGYTF
V gene: TRBV29-1

CDR3 protein: CASSASGTGSVYEQYF
V gene: TRBV9

CDR3 protein: CASSLAQRDQPQHF
V gene: TRBV7-9

CDR3 protein: CASSQDRILRGNTIYF
V gene: TRBV4-3

CDR3 protein: CAWSTPTPGEYGYTF
V gene: TRBV30

CDR3 protein: CASSTPAGELFF
V gene: TRBV21-1

CDR3 protein: CASSLFGGRAQGGDTQYF
V gene: TRBV27

CDR3 protein: CASSPTRSNQPQHF
V gene: TRBV5-8

CDR3 protein: CATSPPLGGAEQYF
V gene: TRBV15

CDR3 protein: CASSPRGGSGSHEQFF
V gene: TRBV10-2

CDR3 protein: CASSLATGGTDTGELFF
V gene: TRBV5-4

CDR3 protein: CASSPTPTDYNEQFF
V gene: TRBV7-3

CDR3 protein: CASSPYWEARGEKLFF
V gene: TRBV9

CDR3 protein: CATSGATYEQYF
V gene: TRBV6-5

CDR3 protein: CAWSGWAEPPYNEQFF
V gene: TRBV30

CDR3 protein: CASGTGGGYGYTF
V gene: TRBV6-1

CDR3 protein: CASSLTGGGYEQYF
V gene: TRBV7-9

CDR3 protein: CASSMLKQPQHF
V gene: TRBV19

CDR3 protein: CASGWRGTQYF
V gene: TRBV12-5

CDR3 protein: CASSINPYREGSYGYTF
V gene: TRBV19

CDR3 protein: CAVQLESYEQYF
V gene: TRBV28

CDR3 protein: CASSMGPGRGETQYF
V gene: TRBV2

CDR3 protein: CASSQDFGHGGTEAFF
V gene: TRBV4-1

CDR3 protein: CASSVVGALIGETQYF
V gene: TRBV9

CDR3 protein: CSVRGGRYNEQFF
V gene: TRBV29-1

CDR3 protein: CASSSKHEWETQYF
V gene: TRBV7-7

CDR3 protein: CASSLAGSSYNEQFF
V gene: TRBV27

CDR3 protein: CASSLFYRGGGNTGELFF
V gene: TRBV27

CDR3 protein: CASTPTGTDGPGNTIYF
V gene: TRBV19

CDR3 protein: CASSQYDSLRGEETQYF
V gene: TRBV4-1

CDR3 protein: CASSQDPQGPTMNTEAFF
V gene: TRBV4-2

CDR3 protein: CASSVGVGGEKLFF
V gene: TRBV9

CDR3 protein: CSETSGMDNEQFF
V gene: TRBV29-1

CDR3 protein: CASSLVRSSYEQYF
V gene: TRBV5-6

CDR3 protein: CASSATSGRETQYF
V gene: TRBV9

CDR3 protein: CASSSSGTTNEQFF
V gene: TRBV27

CDR3 protein: CASSLAIQGGSYNEQFF
V gene: TRBV5-1

CDR3 protein: CASSTRDTTSGSNTGELFF
V gene: TRBV19

CDR3 protein: CASSITGYTEAFF
V gene: TRBV5-1

CDR3 protein: CSVVTGNAEAFF
V gene: TRBV29-1